These 2 T cell receptor beta chains came from one sample sequenced in a study of cytomegalovirus exposure and HLA in healthy donors. Primers for the PCR totalled 60 Vbeta and 13 Jbeta. Only in-frame clones appear in the TCRdb table, and some are missing; sequencing was by immunoSEQ multiplex PCR. This sample carries some 170,000 clones, 75% to 85% of them seen once, and the ten largest clones take over 2%. The sample taken for sequencing was PBMCs. Receptors originate from a woman in her thirties in good health and CMV-seronegative.

The chain links TRBV28 to TRBJ2-1; D gene unclear. This CDR3 is 14 amino acids long. Germline CDR1 and CDR2: MDHEN and SYDVKM. V was cut by 2 bases and J by 4 bases, with 9 bases left in between. The CDR3 DNA follows: TGTGCCAGCAGTTTACCCGCGGAGTACAATGAGCAGTTCTTC. This gives the protein CASSLPAEYNEQFF.

This sequence joins TRBV6-5 and TRBJ2-5; D is unresolved. Trimming cost V 3 bases and J 0 bases, with 8 bases left between them. The CDR3 loop spans 14 amino acids. Germline V gene lookup returns CDR1 MNHEY and CDR2 SVGAGI. The CDR3 bases are TGTGCCAGCAGTTATGGCCTGGACCAAGAGACCCAGTACTTC. This codes for CASSYGLDQETQYF.